The 21 T cell receptor beta chains below all came from one sample that was sequenced in a study of human T cells and chemical hapten exposure. Noted time point: patch test 3, about 24 weeks after DPC sensitization. Treatment of the sample: therapeutic diphenylcyclopropenone sensitization with weekly scalp DPC. TCRdb reprocessed the RACE reads with MiXCR, giving one entry per CDR3 protein. The sample carries about 64,000 distinct CDR3 sequences, approximately 11% recorded once. Sequenced material: whole blood, taken in connection with sensitization to the hapten diphenylcyclopropenone (DPC). These receptors were taken from a woman in her twenties or thirties with alopecia areata. Some clones in this sample may be carry-over from other donors' samples.

This clonotype was detected a few times. J is TRBJ1-1 and V is TRBV7-2, with D unclear. V was trimmed by 5 bases and J by 3 bases, leaving 10 bases between them. The CDR3 contains 13 residues. Germline assignment: CDR1 SGHTA and CDR2 FQGNSA. CDR3 sequence reads: CASSRDGYTEAFF. CDR3 nucleotides: TGTGCCAGCAGCAGAGACGGATACACTGAAGCTTTCTTT.

This chain links TRBV5-1 with TRBJ2-5; no reliable D call. The V end was cut by 3 bases, the J end by 2 bases, with 11 bases between. CDR3 length: 14 residues. Germline assignment: CDR1 SGHRS and CDR2 YFSETQ. CDR3 sequence reads: CASSYQDGQETQYF. DNA for the CDR3: TGCGCCAGCAGCTATCAGGACGGGCAAGAGACCCAGTACTTC.

In its sample, this clonotype was seen many times. This sequence joins TRBV7-8 and TRBJ2-1; 7 bases agree with TRBD2. Germline loops: CDR1 SGHVS, CDR2 FQNEAQ. The CDR3 is made up of 16 amino acids. Trimming cost V 1 base and J 12 bases; bases outside gene matches: 15. The CDR3 loop reads CASSLVEPGLRVGQFF. CDR3 nucleotides: TGTGCCAGCAGCTTAGTAGAACCGGGACTACGCGTGGGGCAGTTCTTC. The full variable domain, with the rest looked up from reference TRBV7-8 and TRBJ2-1, is GAGVSQSPRYKVAKRGQDVALRCDPISGHVSLFWYQQALGQGPEFLTYFQNEAQLDKSGLPSDRFFAERPEGSVSTLKIQRTQQEDSAVYLCASSLVEPGLRVGQFFGPGTRLTVL.

This clonotype was seen more than once but under ten times. The chain employs TRBV6-2 or TRBV6-3 and TRBJ1-1; TRBD1 is a possible D gene (5 bases). Germline V lookup: CDR1 MNHEY, CDR2 SVGEGT. The CDR3 is 14 residues long. Trimming took off 1 base at V and 3 bases at J, with 9 bases between the two ends. Here the CDR3 reads CASSYWGGDTEAFF. The DNA for the CDR3 is TGTGCCAGCAGTTACTGGGGCGGTGACACTGAAGCTTTCTTT.

This clonotype was found a few times. The rearrangement links TRBV9 to TRBJ2-3, with 9 bases matching TRBD2. The CDR3 loop spans 16 amino acids. Germline V CDR1 and CDR2: SGDLS, YYNGEE. The V segment lost 3 bases and the J segment 4 bases; nucleotides outside the gene matches: 9. CDR3 nucleotide sequence: TGTGCCAGCAGCGAGCCGCCGGGACTAGCCGCAGATACGCAGTATTTT. It codes for CASSEPPGLAADTQYF.

This clonotype has only one observation. The chain has TRBV6-5 and TRBJ1-2; no clear D. CDR1 is MNHEY and CDR2 is SVGAGI in the germline V gene. Trimming cost V 4 bases and J 8 bases, with 23 bases left between them. The CDR3 runs to 16 residues. CDR3 sequence (DNA): TGTGCCAGCAGTTCCGCGGGGTCCGATGGGGTTTACGGCTACACCTTC. It specifies CASSSAGSDGVYGYTF.

This clonotype was counted ten times or more. The chain recombines TRBV4-3 with TRBJ2-3; D is undetermined. Germline V gene sequence: CDR1 LGHNA, CDR2 YSLEER. The CDR3 consists of 13 residues. Trimming removed 0 bases at V and 4 bases at J, with 5 bases between. CDR3 DNA: TGCGCCAGCAGCCAAGAGAGCCCAGATACGCAGTATTTT. Translated: CASSQESPDTQYF.

This chain uses TRBV7-8 with TRBJ2-2; D not resolved. Trimming removed 5 bases at V and 1 base at J, with 5 bases between. From germline, CDR1 is SGHVS and CDR2 FQNEAQ. This CDR3 comprises 13 residues. This CDR3 is CASSPLNTGELFF. CDR3 in DNA: TGTGCCAGCAGCCCACTGAACACCGGGGAGCTGTTTTTT.

This clonotype has a count of ten or more. The J gene is TRBJ1-1, the V gene TRBV4-1; TRBD1 aligns across 7 bases. J gave up 3 bases and V 4 bases, and 8 bases lay outside the gene matches. CDR3 length: 15 residues. Germline CDR1 reads MGHRA; CDR2 reads YSYEKL. DNA of the CDR3: TGCGCCAGCAGCCGTCGGGACAGACAATACACTGAAGCTTTCTTT. It yields the protein CASSRRDRQYTEAFF.

This clonotype has just a few counts. The rearrangement links TRBV4-2 to TRBJ2-1, with TRBD2 identical over 9 bases. Germline CDR1 and CDR2: LGHNA and YNFKEQ. The CDR3 length is 15 residues. V lost 3 bases to trimming and J lost 4 bases; unmatched junction nucleotides: 4. The CDR3 reads CASSQAAGGYNEQFF. The CDR3 DNA sequence: TGTGCCAGCAGCCAGGCGGCGGGAGGGTACAATGAGCAGTTCTTC.

This sequence joins TRBV7-6 and TRBJ2-2; 10 bases map to TRBD2. V was clipped by 4 bases and J by 1 base; unmatched bases: 3. Germline V lookup: CDR1 SGHVS, CDR2 FNYEAQ. This CDR3 contains 16 residues. CDR3 region: CASSSRTSGNTGELFF. Written as DNA, the CDR3 is TGTGCCAGCAGCTCAAGGACTAGCGGGAACACCGGGGAGCTGTTTTTT.

The chain has TRBV6-1 and TRBJ1-1, with D uncertain. V was shortened by 3 bases and J by 8 bases, with 13 bases between the two germline ends. This CDR3 is built from 13 residues. Per the germline V gene, CDR1 is MNHNS and CDR2 is SASEGT. Here the CDR3 DNA reads TGTGCCAGCAGTGATCCCCATATCCCAGAAGCTTTCTTT. It is translated as CASSDPHIPEAFF.

This clonotype was seen at least ten times. The chain recombines TRBV29-1 with TRBJ1-5; D is unclear. Trimming stripped 4 bases from V and 5 bases from J, with 12 bases between. CDR3 length: 13 residues. The V gene's germline CDR1 is SQVTM and CDR2 ANQGSEA. CDR3 coding DNA: TGCAGCGTTGGACCCCAAAGGGATCAGCCCCAGCATTTT. Translated, it gives CSVGPQRDQPQHF.

This chain uses TRBV5-6 with TRBJ2-7; D might be TRBD1 (6 bases). The V end lost 4 bases, the J end lost 0 bases, and 11 bases lay between the germline ends. CDR1 SGHDT and CDR2 YYEEEE come from the germline V gene. CDR3 size: 14 residues. CDR3 sequence (DNA): TGTGCCAGCAGCCGCAGGGGTAGCTCCTACGAGCAGTACTTC. This gives the protein CASSRRGSSYEQYF. Using reference TRBV5-6 and TRBJ2-7 for the parts outside the CDR3, the full variable domain is DAGVTQSPTHLIKTRGQQVTLRCSPKSGHDTVSWYQQALGQGPQFIFQYYEEEERQRGNFPDRFSGHQFPNYSSELNVNALLLGDSALYLCASSRRGSSYEQYFGPGTRLTVT.

This clonotype was seen more than once but under ten times. The CDR3 reads CASSYGGSGSQETQYF. The DNA for the CDR3 is TGTGCCAGCAGTTACGGGGGTAGCGGGAGTCAAGAGACCCAGTACTTC. V gene TRBV6-2 or TRBV6-3 combines with J gene TRBJ2-5; 9 nucleotides align to TRBD2. The CDR3 has 16 amino acids. V was pared by 2 bases and J by 2 bases, with 6 bases of the junction left unmatched. Germline V gene data show CDR1 as MNHEY and CDR2 as SVGEGT.

The CDR3 region is CASSLDRGFSDSYEQYF. The CDR3 DNA reads TGTGCCAGCAGCTTGGACAGGGGGTTCTCGGACTCCTACGAGCAGTACTTC. J is TRBJ2-7 and V is TRBV5-5; 8 nucleotides line up with TRBD1. CDR1 is SGHKS and CDR2 is YYEKEE in the germline V gene (reference sequence). V trimming: 0 bases; J trimming: 0 bases; junction bases outside the gene matches: 8. The CDR3 spans 17 residues.

This clonotype was found many times. This sequence joins TRBV20-1 and TRBJ1-1; the match to TRBD1 covers 7 bases. Germline trimming cut 6 bases from V and 1 base from J; bases unmatched to any gene: 14. Germline V gene data show CDR1 as DFQATT and CDR2 as SNEGSKA (reference sequence). The CDR3 runs 16 residues. CDR3 DNA sequence: TGCAGTGCCAGGTCTGGTCGGACAGGAAGGAACACTGAAGCTTTCTTT. It is translated as CSARSGRTGRNTEAFF.

This clonotype has just a few counts. The V and J genes are TRBV24-1 and TRBJ1-5; D is ambiguous. The CDR3 has 12 residues. The germline V and J ends were trimmed by 2 bases and 7 bases, with 5 bases remaining between them. The germline V gene encodes CDR1 KGHDR and CDR2 SFDVKD. The CDR3 region has the DNA TGTGCCACCAGTGATTCCCTCCAGCCCCAGCATTTT. Translation gives CATSDSLQPQHF.

This clonotype has just a few counts. The chain joins TRBV7-9 to TRBJ1-2; the D gene is possibly TRBD1 (6 bases). There are 14 residues in the CDR3. V lost 1 base, J lost 4 bases, and 10 bases lay in between. From germline, CDR1 is SEHNR and CDR2 FQNEAQ (reference sequence). The CDR3 bases are TGTGCCAGCAGCTTAGAGATACAGGGCTATGGCTACACCTTC. Amino acid sequence: CASSLEIQGYGYTF.

With respect to this clonotype: Being one base from a much bigger clone, this may be a read error. This rearrangement joins TRBV19 to TRBJ1-5; D unresolved. Germline CDR1 LNHDA, CDR2 SQIVND (reference sequence). The CDR3 totals 13 residues. The CDR3 loop reads CASRAYINQPQRF. As DNA, the CDR3 is TGTGCCAGTAGGGCGTACATAAATCAGCCCCAGCGTTTT.

This clonotype has ten or more counts. The chain couples TRBV6-1 to TRBJ1-1; no clear D. CDR1 MNHNS and CDR2 SASEGT come from the germline V gene. The germline V and J ends were trimmed by 5 bases and 1 base, with 5 bases remaining between them. The CDR3 totals 12 residues. The CDR3 region is CASSYRNTEAFF. The DNA for the CDR3 is TGTGCCAGCAGTTACAGGAACACTGAAGCTTTCTTT.